This T cell receptor (beta chain) was documented in a study of cytomegalovirus exposure and HLA in healthy donors. Study-level information: Approximately 180 million T cells yielded approximately 100 million unique TCR beta sequences, as an earlier analysis found. Overall study results and limits: A later analysis revealed that TCR association rates differed between HLA loci, peaking at DRB1 and bottoming out at HLA-C. Some TCR beta chains (about 180 of them) were listed as cytomegalovirus-associated. In a later analysis, CMV-associated beta chains were mostly HLA-associated, it appeared.

The CDR3 consists of 15 residues. Germline V lookup: CDR1 LNHDA, CDR2 SQIVND (reference sequence). V gave up 7 bases and J gave up 2 bases, with 15 bases separating them. The PCR ran on 60 Vbeta and 13 Jbeta primers. Produced via immunoSEQ multiplex PCR; TCRdb's table is partial and in-frame only. The table has some 190,000 clones, 82% seen once. Remarks on this clone: Its target is not known.

This TCR was recovered from a man aged 40-49 years in good health and CMV-seronegative. The source material was PBMCs. V and J are TRBV19 and TRBJ1-5, with D possibly being TRBD1 (5 bases). The CDR3: CASIPGINGNQPQHF. The CDR3, as DNA: TGTGCCAGTATTCCAGGGATAAACGGCAATCAGCCCCAGCATTTT.